The 5 T cell receptor beta chains below all came from one sample that was sequenced in a study of blood T cell repertoires in COVID-19. Generated by immunoSEQ multiplex PCR, the TCRdb table keeps only in-frame clones and is missing some. Among about 320,000 clones, approximately 85% were seen once, and the ten largest hold roughly 7%. Sequenced: peripheral blood. The receptors derive from a human donor in a cohort sampled during active COVID-19.

V and J are TRBV3-1 (or the pseudogene TRBV3-2) and TRBJ2-5; a weak D match, TRBD1 (6 bases). The CDR3 is 16 residues long. The germline V gene has CDR1 LGHDT and CDR2 YNNKEL (reference sequence). V lost 4 bases, J lost 1 base, and 16 bases lay in between. The CDR3: CASSPSGYRVQETQYF. In DNA, the CDR3 is TGTGCCAGCAGCCCAAGTGGGTACAGGGTCCAAGAGACCCAGTACTTC.

The chain is built from TRBV3-1 (or the pseudogene TRBV3-2) and TRBJ2-7; 9 bases agree with TRBD1. The J segment lost 3 bases and the V segment lost 0 bases, leaving 3 bases of the junction unmatched. The CDR3 runs to 15 residues. Looked up from germline, CDR1 is LGHDT and CDR2 is YNNKEL (reference sequence). The CDR3 DNA sequence: TGTGCCAGCAGCCAAGATTGGGGACAGGGCTACGAGCAGTACTTC. This gives the protein CASSQDWGQGYEQYF.

The rearrangement joins TRBV6-5 to TRBJ1-5; 7 bases match TRBD1. The CDR3 spans 14 residues. Germline lookup yields CDR1 MNHEY and CDR2 SVGAGI. J lost 5 bases, V lost 5 bases, and 6 bases had no gene match. The CDR3 protein is CASSKQGTHQPQHF. In nucleotides, the CDR3 is TGTGCCAGCAGTAAACAGGGGACCCATCAGCCCCAGCATTTT.

The chain combines TRBV6-1 with TRBJ1-2; D might be TRBD1 (6 bases). The CDR3 consists of 17 residues. V was trimmed by 4 bases and J by 1 base, leaving 19 bases between them. CDR1 is MNHNS, CDR2 SASEGT, per germline. CDR3 nucleotides: TGTGCCAGCAGTGTGAGGGACATCCCAACTTATAACTATGGCTACACCTTC. It encodes CASSVRDIPTYNYGYTF.

The rearrangement uses TRBV5-1 and TRBJ1-1, with a possible D match to TRBD1 (5 bases). CDR1 and CDR2 from the germline V gene are SGHRS and YFSETQ. The CDR3 covers 14 residues. V was clipped by 2 bases and J by 1 base, with 9 bases between them. CDR3 sequence: CASSFGRENTEAFF. The CDR3 nucleotides are TGCGCCAGCAGCTTCGGCAGGGAGAACACTGAAGCTTTCTTT.